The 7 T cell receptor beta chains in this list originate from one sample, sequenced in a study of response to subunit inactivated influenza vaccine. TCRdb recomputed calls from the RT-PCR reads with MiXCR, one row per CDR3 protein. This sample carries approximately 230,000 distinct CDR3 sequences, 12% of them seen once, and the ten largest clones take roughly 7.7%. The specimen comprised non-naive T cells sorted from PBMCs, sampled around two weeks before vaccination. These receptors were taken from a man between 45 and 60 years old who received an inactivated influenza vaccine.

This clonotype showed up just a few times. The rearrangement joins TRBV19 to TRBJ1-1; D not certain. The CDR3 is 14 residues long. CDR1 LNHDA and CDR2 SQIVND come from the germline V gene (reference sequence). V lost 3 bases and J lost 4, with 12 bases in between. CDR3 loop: CASSMRREGTEAFF. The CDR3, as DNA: TGTGCCAGTAGTATGAGGAGGGAGGGCACTGAAGCTTTCTTT.

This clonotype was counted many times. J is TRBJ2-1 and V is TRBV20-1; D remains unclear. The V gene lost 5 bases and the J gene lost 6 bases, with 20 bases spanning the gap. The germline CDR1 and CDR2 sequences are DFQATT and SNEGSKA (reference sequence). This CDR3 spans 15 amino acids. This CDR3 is CSAGDIFSSTNEQFF. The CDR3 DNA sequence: TGCAGTGCTGGTGACATATTCTCCTCCACCAATGAGCAGTTCTTC.

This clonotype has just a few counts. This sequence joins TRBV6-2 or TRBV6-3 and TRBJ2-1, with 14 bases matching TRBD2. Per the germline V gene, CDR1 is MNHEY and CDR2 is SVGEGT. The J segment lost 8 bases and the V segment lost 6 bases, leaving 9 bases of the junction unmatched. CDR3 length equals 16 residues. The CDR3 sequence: CASSHPTSGGVYEQFF. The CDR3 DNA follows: TGTGCCAGCAGCCACCCGACTAGCGGGGGGGTCTATGAGCAGTTCTTC.

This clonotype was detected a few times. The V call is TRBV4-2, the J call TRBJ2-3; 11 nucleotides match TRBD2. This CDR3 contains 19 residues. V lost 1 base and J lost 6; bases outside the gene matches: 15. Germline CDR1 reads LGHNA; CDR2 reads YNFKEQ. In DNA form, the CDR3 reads TGTGCCAGCAGCCAAGGTGTCCTCGGGATAGCGGGGGGGCCGGATACGCAGTATTTT. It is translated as CASSQGVLGIAGGPDTQYF.

This CDR3 is CASSPRDRFFQETQYF. CDR3 DNA: TGTGCCAGCAGTCCCCGGGACAGGTTCTTCCAAGAGACCCAGTACTTC. The chain uses TRBV27 and TRBJ2-5, with 8 bases that match TRBD1. The CDR3 is 16 amino acids. Losses at the gene ends were 5 bases for V and 1 base for J; bases not matched to a gene: 9. Per the germline V gene, CDR1 is MNHEY and CDR2 is SMNVEV (reference sequence).

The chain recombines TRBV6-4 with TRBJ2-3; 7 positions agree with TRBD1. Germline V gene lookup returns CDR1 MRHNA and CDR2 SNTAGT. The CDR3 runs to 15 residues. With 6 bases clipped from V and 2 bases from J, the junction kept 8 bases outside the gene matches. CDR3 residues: CASSQEGTATDTQYF. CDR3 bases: TGTGCCAGCAGCCAGGAAGGGACAGCCACAGATACGCAGTATTTT.

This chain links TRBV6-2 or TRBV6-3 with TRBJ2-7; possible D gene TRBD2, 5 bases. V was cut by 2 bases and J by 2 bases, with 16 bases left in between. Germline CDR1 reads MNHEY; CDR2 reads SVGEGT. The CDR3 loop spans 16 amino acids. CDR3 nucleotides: TGTGCCAGCAGTTACACCCTCGGACGGGGAACCTACGAGCAGTACTTC. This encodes CASSYTLGRGTYEQYF.